This T cell receptor (beta chain) comes out of a study of beta chain features in type 1 diabetes. A note on this clone: Its matching antigen is unknown.

Overall study findings and caveats: The naive, central memory and Treg TCRB repertoires looked more alike in patients than they did in healthy donors.

All of the isolated RNA was reverse transcribed, so expressed TCRB transcripts were sequenced. TCRdb's copy holds only in-frame clones and misses some; the assay was immunoSEQ multiplex PCR. The sample consists of around 250,000 clones, about 71% of them appearing once. Sequenced: naive CD4+ T cells from blood. The sequence was collected from a man under 40 in good health.

The CDR3 reads CSVDEGLYGYTF. The CDR3 DNA is TGCAGCGTTGATGAGGGGCTGTATGGCTACACCTTC. This chain uses TRBV29-1 with TRBJ1-2, with D maybe TRBD1 (5 bases). Trimming removed 3 bases from V and 5 bases from J, with 10 bases in between. Germline lookup yields CDR1 SQVTM and CDR2 ANQGSEA. CDR3 length: 12 amino acids.